The 7 T cell receptor beta chains below all came from one sample that was sequenced in a study of blood T cell repertoires in COVID-19. TCRdb's copy holds only in-frame clones and misses some; the assay was immunoSEQ multiplex PCR. The data show 200,000 or so clones, 65% to 85% seen once. Sequenced material: peripheral blood. The receptors originated from a woman aged 25 to 45 who had recovered from COVID-19.

This sequence joins TRBV7-9 and TRBJ1-1, with a weak D call TRBD1 (5 bases). CDR1 is SEHNR, CDR2 FQNEAQ, per germline (reference sequence). CDR3 size: 17 residues. V lost 5 bases, J lost 4 bases, and 23 bases lay in between. The CDR3 DNA reads as TGTGCCAGCAGCGTGGGACCGGGAGGATACATCGGCACTGAAGCTTTCTTT. It translates to CASSVGPGGYIGTEAFF.

This sequence joins TRBV27 and TRBJ1-2; 9 bases match TRBD1. The ends lost 6 bases at V and 6 bases at J; junction bases unmatched: 8. Germline V gene sequence: CDR1 MNHEY, CDR2 SMNVEV (reference sequence). The CDR3 totals 14 residues. The CDR3 nucleotides are TGTGCCAGCAGACACAGGGGGCTGAACGATGGCTACACCTTC. It encodes CASRHRGLNDGYTF.

The chain carries TRBV14 and TRBJ2-1, with 9 bases matching TRBD1. J lost 12 bases, V lost 0 bases, and 9 bases had no gene match. The CDR3 extends over 15 amino acids. Germline CDR1 SGHDN, CDR2 FVKESK. The CDR3 loop is CASSQDRDRAARQFF. The CDR3 nucleotides are TGTGCCAGCAGCCAAGATCGGGACAGGGCAGCCAGGCAGTTCTTC.

This clone was counted only a few times. The gene calls are TRBV9 and TRBJ2-7, with a weak D call TRBD1 (5 bases). The CDR3 length is 15 residues. V was pared by 0 bases and J by 0 bases, with 10 bases between. CDR1 is SGDLS and CDR2 is YYNGEE in the germline V gene. CDR3 nucleotides: TGTGCCAGCAGCGTAGGGGGCAGTTTCTCCTACGAGCAGTACTTC. This sequence encodes CASSVGGSFSYEQYF.

About this clone: Other DNA variants within this sample encode the same CDR3. This sequence joins TRBV6-5 and TRBJ2-3; D might be TRBD2 (5 bases). Deletions cut 6 bases from V and 6 bases from J, with 7 bases between. The CDR3 length is 11 residues. Per germline, CDR1 MNHEY and CDR2 SVGAGI. The CDR3 sequence: CASSPGDTQYF. The CDR3 DNA is TGTGCCAGCAGCCCGGGGGATACGCAGTATTTT.

The rearrangement links TRBV27 to TRBJ2-7; TRBD2 might be the D (5 bases). This CDR3 comprises 15 residues. Trimming removed 7 bases at V and 3 bases at J, with 19 bases between. Germline-derived CDR1 and CDR2 are MNHEY and SMNVEV (reference sequence). DNA for the CDR3: TGTGCCAGCACTCCTTCCTACGCGGGCGGCTACGAGCAGTACTTC. It yields the protein CASTPSYAGGYEQYF.

This chain connects TRBV15 to TRBJ2-3; possible D gene TRBD1, 5 bases. The V gene lost 2 bases and the J gene lost 4 bases, with 13 bases spanning the gap. This CDR3 is built from 15 residues. From germline, CDR1 is LNHNV and CDR2 YYDKDF (reference sequence). The CDR3 reads CATSRQGNAADTQYF. The CDR3, as DNA: TGTGCCACCAGCAGACAGGGAAACGCAGCAGATACGCAGTATTTT.